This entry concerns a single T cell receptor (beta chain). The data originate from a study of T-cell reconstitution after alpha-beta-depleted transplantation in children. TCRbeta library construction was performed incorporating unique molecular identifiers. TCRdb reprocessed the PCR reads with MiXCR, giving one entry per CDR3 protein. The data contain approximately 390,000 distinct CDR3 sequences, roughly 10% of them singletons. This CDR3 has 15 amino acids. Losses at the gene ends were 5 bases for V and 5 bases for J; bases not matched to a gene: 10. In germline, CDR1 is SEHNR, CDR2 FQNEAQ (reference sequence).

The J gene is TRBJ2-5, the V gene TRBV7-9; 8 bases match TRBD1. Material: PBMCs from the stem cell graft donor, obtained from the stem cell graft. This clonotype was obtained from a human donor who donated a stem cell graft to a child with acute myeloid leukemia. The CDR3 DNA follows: TGTGCCAGCAGCCTTGGACAGGGCTTATCGGAGACCCAGTACTTC. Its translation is CASSLGQGLSETQYF.